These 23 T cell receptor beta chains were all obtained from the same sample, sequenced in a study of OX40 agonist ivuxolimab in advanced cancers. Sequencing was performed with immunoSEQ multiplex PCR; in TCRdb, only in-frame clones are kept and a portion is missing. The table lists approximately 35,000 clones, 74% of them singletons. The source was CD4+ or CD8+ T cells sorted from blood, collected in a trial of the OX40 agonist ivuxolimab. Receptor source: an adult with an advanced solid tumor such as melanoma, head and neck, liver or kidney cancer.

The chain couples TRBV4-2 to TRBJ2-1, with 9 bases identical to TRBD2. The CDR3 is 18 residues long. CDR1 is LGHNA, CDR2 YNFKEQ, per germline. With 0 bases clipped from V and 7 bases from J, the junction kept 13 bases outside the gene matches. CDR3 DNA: TGTGCCAGCAGCCAAGATCTTGCGGCGGGGGGGCCGAGGAATGAGCAGTTCTTC. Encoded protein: CASSQDLAAGGPRNEQFF.

The CDR3 here is CASSIRLAGALNEQFF. CDR3 in DNA: TGTGCCAGCAGCATACGACTAGCGGGGGCCCTGAATGAGCAGTTCTTC. V is TRBV21-1 and J is TRBJ2-1; TRBD2, the table's D call, was not compared with the DNA. TRBV21-1 is a recognized pseudogene. The CDR3 covers 16 residues.

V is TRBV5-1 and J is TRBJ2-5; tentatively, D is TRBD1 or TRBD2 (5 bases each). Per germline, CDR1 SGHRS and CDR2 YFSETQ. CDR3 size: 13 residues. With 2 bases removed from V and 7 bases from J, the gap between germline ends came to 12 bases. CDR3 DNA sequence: TGCGCCAGCAGCTTCGGGACGGATGGGACCCAGTACTTC. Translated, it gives CASSFGTDGTQYF.

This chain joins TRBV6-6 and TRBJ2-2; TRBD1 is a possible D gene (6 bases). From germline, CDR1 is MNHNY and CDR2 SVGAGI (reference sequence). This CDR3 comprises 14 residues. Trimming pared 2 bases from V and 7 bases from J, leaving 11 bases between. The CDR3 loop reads CASSYGQPVGELFF. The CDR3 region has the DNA TGTGCCAGCAGTTACGGACAGCCGGTCGGGGAGCTGTTTTTT.

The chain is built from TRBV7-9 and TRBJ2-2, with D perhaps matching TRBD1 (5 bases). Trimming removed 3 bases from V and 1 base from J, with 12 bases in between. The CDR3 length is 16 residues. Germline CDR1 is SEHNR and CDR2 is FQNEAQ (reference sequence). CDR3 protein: CASSFQGSLNTGELFF. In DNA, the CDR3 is TGTGCCAGCAGCTTTCAGGGCAGTCTGAACACCGGGGAGCTGTTTTTT. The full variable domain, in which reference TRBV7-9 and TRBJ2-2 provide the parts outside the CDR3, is DTGVSQNPRHKITKRGQNVTFRCDPISEHNRLYWYRQTLGQGPEFLTYFQNEAQLEKSRLLSDRFSAERPKGSFSTLEIQRTEQGDSAMYLCASSFQGSLNTGELFFGEGSRLTVL.

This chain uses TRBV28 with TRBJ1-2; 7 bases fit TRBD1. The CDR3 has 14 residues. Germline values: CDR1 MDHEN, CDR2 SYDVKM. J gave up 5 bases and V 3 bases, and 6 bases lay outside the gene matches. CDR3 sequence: CASSFLDREYGYTF. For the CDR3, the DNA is TGTGCCAGCAGTTTCCTCGACAGGGAATATGGCTACACCTTC.

The CDR3 here is CASSSTPNTEAFF. CDR3 coding DNA: TGTGCCAGCAGTTCGACACCGAACACTGAAGCTTTCTTT. The V and J genes are TRBV27 and TRBJ1-1, with unresolved D. Per the germline V gene, CDR1 is MNHEY and CDR2 is SMNVEV (reference sequence). Trimming took 4 bases from V and 1 from J, leaving 7 bases between them. The CDR3 length is 13 residues.

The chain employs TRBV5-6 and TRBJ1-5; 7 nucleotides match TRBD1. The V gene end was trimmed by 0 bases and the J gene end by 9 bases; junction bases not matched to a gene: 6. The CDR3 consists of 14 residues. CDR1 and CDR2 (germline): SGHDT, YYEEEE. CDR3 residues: CASSLGQGFGPQHF. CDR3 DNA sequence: TGTGCCAGCAGCTTGGGACAGGGCTTTGGGCCCCAGCATTTT.

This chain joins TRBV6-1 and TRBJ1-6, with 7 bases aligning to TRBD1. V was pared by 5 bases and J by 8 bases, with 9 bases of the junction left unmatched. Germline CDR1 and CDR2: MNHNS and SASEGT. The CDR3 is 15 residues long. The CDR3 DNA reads TGTGCCAGCAGTTTGACAGGGCCACTCTATTCACCCCTCCACTTT. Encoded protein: CASSLTGPLYSPLHF.

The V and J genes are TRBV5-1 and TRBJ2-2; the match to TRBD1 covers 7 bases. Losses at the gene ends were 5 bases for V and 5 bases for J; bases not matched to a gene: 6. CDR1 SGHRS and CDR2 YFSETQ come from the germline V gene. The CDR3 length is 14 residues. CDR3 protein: CASSSNRGTGELFF. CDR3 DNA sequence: TGCGCCAGCAGTTCGAACAGGGGAACCGGGGAGCTGTTTTTT.

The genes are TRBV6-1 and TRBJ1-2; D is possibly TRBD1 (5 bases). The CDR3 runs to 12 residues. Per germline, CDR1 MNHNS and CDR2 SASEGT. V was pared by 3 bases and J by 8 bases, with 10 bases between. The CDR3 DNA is TGTGCCAGCAGTGATCAGCAGGGAGGCTACACCTTC. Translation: CASSDQQGGYTF.

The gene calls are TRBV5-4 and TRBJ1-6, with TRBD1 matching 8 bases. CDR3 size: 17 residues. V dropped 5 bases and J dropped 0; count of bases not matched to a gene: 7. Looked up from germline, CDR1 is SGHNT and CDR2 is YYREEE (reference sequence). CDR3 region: CASRSGTGSSYNSPLHF. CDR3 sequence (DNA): TGTGCCAGCAGGTCCGGGACAGGTAGCTCCTATAATTCACCCCTCCACTTT.

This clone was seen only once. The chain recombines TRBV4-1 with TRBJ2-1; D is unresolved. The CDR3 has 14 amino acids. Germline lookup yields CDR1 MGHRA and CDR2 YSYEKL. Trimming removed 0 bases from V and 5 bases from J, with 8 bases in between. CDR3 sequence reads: CASSQDGQDNEQFF. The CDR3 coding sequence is TGCGCCAGCAGCCAAGATGGGCAGGACAATGAGCAGTTCTTC.

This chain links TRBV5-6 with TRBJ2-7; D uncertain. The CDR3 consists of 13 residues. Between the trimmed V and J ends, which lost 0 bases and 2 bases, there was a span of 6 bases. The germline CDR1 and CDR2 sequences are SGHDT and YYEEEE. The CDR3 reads CASSLALTYEQYF. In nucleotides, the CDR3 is TGTGCCAGCAGCTTGGCACTGACCTACGAGCAGTACTTC.

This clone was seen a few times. The CDR3 loop reads CSGSGRNSPLHF. CDR3 DNA: TGCAGCGGGAGTGGGCGGAATTCACCCCTCCACTTT. The chain is built from TRBV29-1 and TRBJ1-6, with unresolved D. Trimming removed 7 bases at V and 7 bases at J, with 11 bases between. This CDR3 comprises 12 residues. The germline V gene encodes CDR1 SQVTM and CDR2 ANQGSEA.

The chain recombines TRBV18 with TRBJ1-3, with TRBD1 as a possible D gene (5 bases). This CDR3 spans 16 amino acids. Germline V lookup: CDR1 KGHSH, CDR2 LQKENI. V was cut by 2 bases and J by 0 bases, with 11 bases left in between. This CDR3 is CASSPSAGTSGNTIYF. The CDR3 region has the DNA TGTGCCAGCTCACCATCGGCGGGGACCTCTGGAAACACCATATATTTT.

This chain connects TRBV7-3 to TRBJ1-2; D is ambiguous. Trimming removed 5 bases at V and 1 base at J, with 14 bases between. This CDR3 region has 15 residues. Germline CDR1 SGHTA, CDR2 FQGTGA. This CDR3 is CASSIEAGNNYGYTF. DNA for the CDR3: TGTGCCAGCAGCATCGAGGCGGGGAATAACTATGGCTACACCTTC.

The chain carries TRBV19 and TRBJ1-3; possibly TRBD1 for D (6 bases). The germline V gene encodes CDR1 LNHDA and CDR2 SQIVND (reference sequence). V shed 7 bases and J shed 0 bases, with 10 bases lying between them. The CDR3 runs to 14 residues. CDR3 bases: TGTGCCAGTATGATAGGGGGCTCTGGAAACACCATATATTTT. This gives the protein CASMIGGSGNTIYF.

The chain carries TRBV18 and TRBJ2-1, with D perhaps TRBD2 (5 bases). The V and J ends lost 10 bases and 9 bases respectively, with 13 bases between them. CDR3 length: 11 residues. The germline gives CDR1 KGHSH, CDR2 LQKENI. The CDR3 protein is CATQEGGEQFF. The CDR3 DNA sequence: TGTGCCACCCAAGAGGGCGGTGAGCAGTTCTTC.

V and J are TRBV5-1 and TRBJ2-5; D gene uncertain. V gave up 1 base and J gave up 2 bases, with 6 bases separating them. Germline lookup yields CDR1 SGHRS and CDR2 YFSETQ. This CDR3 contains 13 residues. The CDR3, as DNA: TGCGCCAGCAGCTTGTTCCTGCAAGAGACCCAGTACTTC. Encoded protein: CASSLFLQETQYF.

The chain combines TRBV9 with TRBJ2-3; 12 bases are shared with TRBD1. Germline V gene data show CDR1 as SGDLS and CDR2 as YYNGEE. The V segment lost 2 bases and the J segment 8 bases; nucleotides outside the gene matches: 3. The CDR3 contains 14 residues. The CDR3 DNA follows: TGTGCCAGCAGCGTGGGGACAGGGGGCCTTACGCAGTATTTT. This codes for CASSVGTGGLTQYF.

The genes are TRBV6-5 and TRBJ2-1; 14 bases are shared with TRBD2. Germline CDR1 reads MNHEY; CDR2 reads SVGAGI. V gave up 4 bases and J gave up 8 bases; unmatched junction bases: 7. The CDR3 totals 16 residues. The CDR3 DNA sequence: TGTGCCAGCAGTTCCACCGGACTAGCGGGGGGCCATGAGCAGTTCTTC. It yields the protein CASSSTGLAGGHEQFF.

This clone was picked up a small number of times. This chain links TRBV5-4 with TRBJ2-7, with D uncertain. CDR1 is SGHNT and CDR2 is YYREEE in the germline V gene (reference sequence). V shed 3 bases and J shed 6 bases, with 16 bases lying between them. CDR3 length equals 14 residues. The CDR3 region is CASSSFRAPREQYV. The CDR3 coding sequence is TGTGCCAGCAGCTCGTTTAGGGCCCCACGCGAGCAGTACGTC.